This T cell receptor (beta chain) derives from a study of T cell responses to AZD1222 COVID-19 vaccine. General study results and limits: Sampling that yielded the repertoires occurred only after the peak T cell response. The breadth and depth of Spike-specific TCRs increased once two AZD1222 doses had been given.

TCRdb's copy holds only in-frame clones and misses some; the assay was immunoSEQ multiplex PCR. Of approximately 160,000 clones in the sample, around 93% were seen once. With respect to this clone: Its target is not known.

The CDR3 extends over 13 amino acids. Germline V gene data show CDR1 as SGHRS and CDR2 as YFSETQ. The ends were cut back, 0 bases at V and 6 bases at J, with 10 bases in the middle. The chain is built from TRBV5-1 and TRBJ2-7; D is perhaps TRBD1 or TRBD2 (5 bases each). The sample consisted of peripheral blood, taken on day 0 of AZD1222 vaccination. The receptor was isolated from an adult in good health. CDR3 loop: CASSLVLGVEQYF. The DNA for the CDR3 is TGCGCCAGCAGCTTGGTTCTGGGGGTCGAGCAGTACTTC.